This T cell receptor (beta chain) was obtained from a study of cytomegalovirus exposure and HLA in healthy donors. The study's findings and limits: Highly shared sequence variants in one cluster were likely a sequencing artifact. Using the classifier, cytomegalovirus status was reportedly diagnosed with high specificity and sensitivity. Follow-up analysis later connected one missense variant in DCLRE1C with trimming of TCR beta V- and J-genes.

Regarding donors, all were healthy bone marrow donors. V lost 0 bases and J 2 bases, leaving 8 bases between the germline ends. The CDR3 runs to 15 residues. Germline V gene lookup returns CDR1 MRHNA and CDR2 SNTAGT. PCR employed 60 Vbeta and 13 Jbeta primers. Sequencing used immunoSEQ multiplex PCR; TCRdb keeps in-frame clones, though not all of them. The table has about 98,000 clones, 70% to 80% seen once. This clone was recorded a few times. Its antigen remains unknown. The chain joins TRBV6-4 to TRBJ2-1, with D unclear. The specimen was PBMCs. This TCR was recovered from a man younger than 35 in good health and CMV-seropositive. As DNA, the CDR3 is TGTGCCAGCAGTGACTCGGGCCAGACCTACAATGAGCAGTTCTTC. Protein sequence: CASSDSGQTYNEQFF.